The 17 T cell receptor beta chains given below trace back to one sample, sequenced in a study of CD8 T cells in Susac syndrome. RNA in amounts of about 0.5 to 1 ug was reverse transcribed with random hexamers. TCRdb analysed the immunoSEQ multiplex PCR reads with MiXCR anew, one entry per CDR3 protein. The sample carries 180,000 or so distinct CDR3 sequences, around 94% recorded once. The sequenced sample consisted of CD4+ T cells from PBMCs. Source of these receptors: a human donor with Susac syndrome.

The chain joins TRBV20-1 to TRBJ2-6, with D possibly being TRBD2 (6 bases). CDR3 length equals 15 residues. Trimming cost V 3 bases and J 4 bases, with 13 bases left between them. Germline V gene data show CDR1 as DFQATT and CDR2 as SNEGSKA (reference sequence). CDR3 region: CSASFGGTGANVLTF. The CDR3 coding sequence is TGCAGTGCTAGTTTTGGGGGGACCGGGGCCAACGTCCTGACTTTC.

The rearrangement links TRBV30 to TRBJ2-2, with TRBD2 identical over 7 bases. V trimming: 4 bases; J trimming: 4 bases; junction bases outside the gene matches: 6. This CDR3 is built from 14 residues. Germline-derived CDR1 and CDR2 are GTSNPN and SVGIG (reference sequence). The CDR3 here is CAWKGGPLTGELFF. CDR3 DNA sequence: TGTGCCTGGAAGGGAGGGCCCCTCACCGGGGAGCTGTTTTTT.

V and J are TRBV5-1 and TRBJ1-4, with 7 bases aligning to TRBD1. The CDR3 is made up of 13 amino acids. The germline V gene encodes CDR1 SGHRS and CDR2 YFSETQ. J gave up 4 bases and V 4 bases, and 1 base lay outside the gene matches. The CDR3 here is CASSGQVNEKLFF. The CDR3 DNA follows: TGCGCCAGCAGCGGACAGGTTAATGAAAAACTGTTTTTT.

This clonotype was observed a few times. The rearrangement links TRBV14 to TRBJ2-7; a possible D gene is TRBD1 (6 bases). V lost 0 bases to trimming and J lost 2 bases, with 8 bases between them. Germline loops: CDR1 SGHDN, CDR2 FVKESK. The CDR3 totals 14 residues. This CDR3 reads CASSQDQGTYEQYF. The CDR3 coding sequence is TGTGCCAGCAGCCAAGATCAGGGGACCTACGAGCAGTACTTC.

The chain joins TRBV3-1 to TRBJ1-1, with D tentatively TRBD1 (5 bases). The CDR3 is 13 residues long. Trimming shortened V by 2 bases and J by 5 bases, and 9 bases separated the two germline ends. Germline V lookup: CDR1 LGHDT, CDR2 YNNKEL (reference sequence). CDR3 in amino acids: CASSQSGGTEAFF. In DNA, the CDR3 is TGTGCCAGCAGCCAATCGGGGGGAACTGAAGCTTTCTTT.

The chain is built from TRBV5-4 and TRBJ1-2; 9 positions match TRBD1. Germline V gives CDR1 SGHNT, CDR2 YYREEE (reference sequence). V lost 2 bases, J lost 10 bases, and 6 bases stayed unmatched. The CDR3 spans 13 residues. The CDR3: CASSFTGGGDYTF. Written as DNA, the CDR3 is TGTGCCAGCAGCTTCACAGGGGGCGGGGACTACACCTTC.

A single count supports this clonotype. The rearrangement joins TRBV5-1 to TRBJ1-1; D not certain. This CDR3 is 14 amino acids long. Per germline, CDR1 SGHRS and CDR2 YFSETQ. Trimming removed 1 base from V and 2 bases from J, with 9 bases in between. CDR3 in DNA: TGCGCCAGCAGCTTGAGGTCCGGTAACACTGAAGCTTTCTTT. It encodes CASSLRSGNTEAFF.

The V call is TRBV20-1, the J call TRBJ2-7, with 10 bases matching TRBD2. V lost 6 bases, J lost 3 bases, and 5 bases stayed unmatched. The CDR3 consists of 13 residues. Germline V gene lookup returns CDR1 DFQATT and CDR2 SNEGSKA (reference sequence). CDR3 residues: CSALLAGDYEQYF. In DNA, the CDR3 is TGCAGTGCATTGCTAGCGGGAGACTACGAGCAGTACTTC.

The genes are TRBV6-2 or TRBV6-3 and TRBJ1-1; TRBD1 aligns across 9 bases. Per the germline V gene, CDR1 is MNHEY and CDR2 is SVGEGT. Trimming at V came to 9 bases and at J to 5 bases, leaving 16 bases not matched to a gene. This CDR3 is 16 amino acids long. Here the CDR3 reads CASRRTGEFRGTEAFF. The CDR3 coding sequence is TGTGCCAGTCGGAGGACAGGGGAGTTTCGTGGGACTGAAGCTTTCTTT.

The genes are TRBV25-1 and TRBJ1-1; possible D gene TRBD1, 6 bases. Trimming removed 1 base from V and 5 bases from J, with 14 bases in between. There are 15 residues in the CDR3. Germline V gene data show CDR1 as MGHDK and CDR2 as SYGVNS. The CDR3 DNA is TGTGCCAGCAGTGAATTGTCAGGGGTCAAAACTGAAGCTTTCTTT. Residues: CASSELSGVKTEAFF.

The V call is TRBV20-1, the J call TRBJ1-1; 10 bases match TRBD1. Trimming cost V 7 bases and J 6 bases; bases outside gene matches: 8. CDR1 and CDR2 (germline): DFQATT, SNEGSKA (reference sequence). The CDR3 is 13 amino acids. The CDR3 is CSGGTGVLAEAFF. The CDR3 DNA reads as TGCAGTGGAGGGACAGGGGTATTGGCTGAAGCTTTCTTT.

V gene TRBV6-2 or TRBV6-3 combines with J gene TRBJ2-4; 8 nucleotides align to TRBD1. Germline CDR1 and CDR2: MNHEY and SVGEGT. This CDR3 has 16 amino acids. V was pared by 0 bases and J by 3 bases, with 4 bases of the junction left unmatched. DNA of the CDR3: TGTGCCAGCAGTTACTCCGCAGGGGGCGGCAAAAACATTCAGTACTTC. Its protein product is CASSYSAGGGKNIQYF.

V and J are TRBV10-3 and TRBJ2-1; TRBD2 aligns across 8 bases. Germline V gene lookup returns CDR1 ENHRY and CDR2 SYGVKD. The CDR3 sequence is 12 residues long. With V trimmed by 9 bases and J by 5 bases, 3 bases remained unmatched. The DNA for the CDR3 is TGTGCCATAGGACTAGCACACAATGAGCAGTTCTTC. Its translation: CAIGLAHNEQFF.

This chain uses TRBV29-1 with TRBJ1-4; D is unclear. V shed 3 bases and J shed 2 bases, with 10 bases lying between them. Per germline, CDR1 SQVTM and CDR2 ANQGSEA. This CDR3 region has 14 residues. CDR3 amino acids: CSVDRRATNEKLFF. The CDR3, as DNA: TGCAGCGTTGATAGGAGGGCCACTAATGAAAAACTGTTTTTT.

In nucleotides, the CDR3 is TGTGCCAGCAGCCGAGCTAGCGGGAGGGAGACCCAGTACTTC. Its translation is CASSRASGRETQYF. This sequence joins TRBV7-2 and TRBJ2-5; TRBD2 matches at 11 bases. CDR1 is SGHTA, CDR2 FQGNSA, per germline. The V and J ends lost 5 bases and 5 bases, in that order; junction bases with no gene match: 4. The CDR3 is 14 amino acids.

V gene TRBV18 combines with J gene TRBJ1-2; TRBD1 is a possible D gene (5 bases). CDR1 is KGHSH, CDR2 LQKENI, per germline. Trimming took 0 bases from V and 4 from J, leaving 9 bases between them. This CDR3 is 14 amino acids long. CDR3 sequence (DNA): TGTGCCAGCTCACCACCGGAGGGGATCTATGGCTACACCTTC. Translating gives CASSPPEGIYGYTF.

The CDR3 DNA sequence: TGCGCCAGCAGCGGAACCGGGACTAGCAAAAGGAGAAGCTCCTACGAGCAGTACTTC. Its translation: CASSGTGTSKRRSSYEQYF. V and J are TRBV10-2 and TRBJ2-7; 9 bases line up with TRBD2. Per the germline V gene, CDR1 is WSHSY and CDR2 is SAAADI. V lost 6 bases, J lost 0 bases, and 18 bases stayed unmatched. The CDR3 extends over 19 amino acids.